This T cell receptor beta chain was recovered during a study of T cell repertoires in cytomegalovirus infection (dated by TCRdb to about 2019). Concerning the study at large: Recently identified HLA-C-restricted CMV epitopes, whose presentation resists viral immunomodulation, were targeted by peptide stimulations together with well-studied HLA-B-restricted epitopes. Donor HLA type was relevant to the analysis, because carriage of CMV infection together with the matching HLA type was indicated by public TCR beta signatures. The study at large found these results: The ex vivo response was dominated by HLA-C-restricted CMV-specific TCR beta clonotypes, which also provided the single most frequent clonotype in two of eight donors. In both this cohort and an independent approximately 350-donor cohort, the cumulative frequency of public TCR beta family members distinguished carriers of CMV infection plus the relevant HLA type.

TCRdb shows the sequencer as Illumina HiSeq 1500. TCRdb reprocessing: public reads trimmed at Q25 with fastp, clones called with MiXCR, in-frame beta chains kept. Each CDR3 protein appears once, grouped with its most common genes and DNA. Counted in this sample were approximately 730,000 distinct CDR3 sequences; roughly a third of them appeared once. The ten largest clones represent over 15% of the sample. The sample's treatment or condition, from its label and the paper: in vitro stimulation with specific CMV peptide epitopes to enrich CMV-specific T cells. The CDR3 covers 12 residues, taking in both the cysteine and the phenylalanine. Only the CDR3 part of the read is kept: 36 bases, read in frame from the first base. CDR1 and CDR2, per the germline V gene, are ENHRY and SYGVKD. V has 8 bases trimmed and J has 3 bases trimmed; junction bases matching no gene number 4. Notes on this clonotype: No antigen is known for it. Base qualities are not provided; no much larger clone lies one nucleotide away.

The specimen comprised cultured PBMCs, sampled from culture after CMV antigen stimulation. The TCR was taken from a human donor in good health (CMV status not recorded). Some clones in this sample may be carry-over from other donors' samples. The rearrangement combines TRBV10-3 with TRBJ2-7; 7 junctional bases match TRBD1. For the CDR3, the sequence is CAISGTDYEQYF. The DNA reads TGTGCCATCTCCGGGACAGACTACGAGCAGTACTTC.